This TCR beta chain was recorded in a study of OX40 agonist ivuxolimab in advanced cancers. At the level of the study: Every 2 weeks, patients got intravenous ivuxolimab at one of six dose levels (0.01-10 mg/kg).

Measured with immunoSEQ multiplex PCR; TCRdb has only the in-frame clones, and not every one. The sample records about 46,000 clones, about nine tenths being singletons. CDR1 and CDR2 from the germline V gene are MNHEY and SVGAGI. V was clipped by 5 bases and J by 2 bases, with 8 bases between them. This CDR3 has 13 amino acids. The V call is TRBV6-5, the J call TRBJ2-3; no reliable D call. The clonotype was recovered from an adult with an advanced solid tumor such as melanoma, head and neck, liver or kidney cancer. The sequencing here drew on CD4+ or CD8+ T cells sorted from blood, taken in a trial of the OX40 agonist ivuxolimab. The CDR3 here is CASSDHNTDTQYF. The CDR3 coding sequence is TGTGCCAGCAGTGACCACAACACAGATACGCAGTATTTT.